This T cell receptor (beta chain) appears in the sequencing data of a study of Graves' ophthalmopathy and Graves' hyperthyroidism. The sample holds many counts of this clonotype. Amplification from RNA transcripts yielded the TCR beta CDR3 regions. HTBI primers primed a first-round RT-PCR, and a second-round multiplex PCR followed. Using its own MiXCR run on the multiplex PCR reads, TCRdb lists one record per CDR3 protein. The sample contains more than 300,000 distinct CDR3 sequences, about a sixth of which appear only once. Sequences were obtained from peripheral blood. This TCR was recovered from an adult woman with stable Graves' hyperthyroidism.

The DNA of the CDR3 is TGTGCCTGGAGGAGAGCGGGAGGGCCCTACGAGCAGTACTTC. It encodes CAWRRAGGPYEQYF. The V call is TRBV30, the J call TRBJ2-7, with 10 nucleotides matching TRBD2. The CDR3 covers 14 residues. The germline V gene encodes CDR1 GTSNPN and CDR2 SVGIG (reference sequence). The ends lost 3 bases at V and 2 bases at J; junction bases unmatched: 4. The whole variable domain, remainder taken from reference TRBV30 and TRBJ2-7, is SQTIHQWPATLVQPVGSPLSLECTVEGTSNPNLYWYRQAAGRGLQLLFYSVGIGQISSEVPQNLSASRPQDRQFILSSKKLLLSDSGFYLCAWRRAGGPYEQYFGPGTRLTVT.